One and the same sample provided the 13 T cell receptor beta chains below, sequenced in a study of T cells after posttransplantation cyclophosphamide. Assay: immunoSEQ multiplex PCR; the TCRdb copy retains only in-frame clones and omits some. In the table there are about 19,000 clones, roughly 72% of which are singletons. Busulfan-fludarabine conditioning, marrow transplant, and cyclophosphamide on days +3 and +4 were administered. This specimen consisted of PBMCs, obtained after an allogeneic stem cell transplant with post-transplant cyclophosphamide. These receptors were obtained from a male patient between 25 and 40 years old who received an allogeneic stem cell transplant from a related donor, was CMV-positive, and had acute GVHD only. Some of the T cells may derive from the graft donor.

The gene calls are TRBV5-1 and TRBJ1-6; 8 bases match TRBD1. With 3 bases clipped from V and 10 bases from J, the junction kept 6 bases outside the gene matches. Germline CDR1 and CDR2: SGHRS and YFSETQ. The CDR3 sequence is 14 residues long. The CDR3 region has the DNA TGCGCCAGCAGCTCAGGACAGGGTGACTCACCCCTCCACTTT. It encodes CASSSGQGDSPLHF.

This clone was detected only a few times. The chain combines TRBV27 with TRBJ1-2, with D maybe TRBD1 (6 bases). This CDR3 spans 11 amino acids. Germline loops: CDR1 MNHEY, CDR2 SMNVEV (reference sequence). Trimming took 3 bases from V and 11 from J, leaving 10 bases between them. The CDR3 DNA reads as TGTGCCAGCAGTTTCTTAGGACAGTACACCTTC. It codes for CASSFLGQYTF.

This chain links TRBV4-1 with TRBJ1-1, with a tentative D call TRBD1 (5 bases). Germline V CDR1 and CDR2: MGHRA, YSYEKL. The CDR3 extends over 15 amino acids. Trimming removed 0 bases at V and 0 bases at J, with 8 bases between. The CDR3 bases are TGCGCCAGCAGCCAAGATGAACAGGTGAACACTGAAGCTTTCTTT. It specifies CASSQDEQVNTEAFF.

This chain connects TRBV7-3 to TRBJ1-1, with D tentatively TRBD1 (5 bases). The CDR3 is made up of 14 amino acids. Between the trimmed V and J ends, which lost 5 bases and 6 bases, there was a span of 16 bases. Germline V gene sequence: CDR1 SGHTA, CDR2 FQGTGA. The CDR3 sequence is CASSLVGGTAEAFF. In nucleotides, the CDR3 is TGTGCCAGCAGCCTCGTGGGGGGGACTGCTGAAGCTTTCTTT.

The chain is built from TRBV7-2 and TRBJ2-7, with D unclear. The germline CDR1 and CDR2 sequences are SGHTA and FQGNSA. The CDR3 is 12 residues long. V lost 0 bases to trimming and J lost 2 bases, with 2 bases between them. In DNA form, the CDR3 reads TGTGCCAGCAGCTTAGCTACCTACGAGCAGTACTTC. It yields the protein CASSLATYEQYF.

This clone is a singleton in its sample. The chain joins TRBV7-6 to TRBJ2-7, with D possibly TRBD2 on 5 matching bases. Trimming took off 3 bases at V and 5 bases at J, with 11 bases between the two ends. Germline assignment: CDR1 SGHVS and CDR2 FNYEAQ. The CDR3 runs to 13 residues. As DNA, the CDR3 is TGTGCCAGCAGCTTCCGGGATAAAAACGAGCAGTACTTC. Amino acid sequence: CASSFRDKNEQYF.

The CDR3 spells CASNQDRSSYEQYF. Written as DNA, the CDR3 is TGTGCCAGCAATCAGGACAGGAGCTCCTACGAGCAGTACTTC. The chain uses TRBV2 and TRBJ2-7; 7 bases match TRBD1. With 7 bases clipped from V and 0 bases from J, the junction kept 6 bases outside the gene matches. This CDR3 is built from 14 residues. Germline CDR1 and CDR2: SNHLY and FYNNEI.

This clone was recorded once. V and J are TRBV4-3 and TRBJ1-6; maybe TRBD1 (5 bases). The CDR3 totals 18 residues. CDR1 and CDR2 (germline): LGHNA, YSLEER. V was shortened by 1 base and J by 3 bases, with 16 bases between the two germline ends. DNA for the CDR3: TGCGCCAGCAGCCAAGCCCCAATTGGGCAGGGCTATAATTCACCCCTCCACTTT. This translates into CASSQAPIGQGYNSPLHF.

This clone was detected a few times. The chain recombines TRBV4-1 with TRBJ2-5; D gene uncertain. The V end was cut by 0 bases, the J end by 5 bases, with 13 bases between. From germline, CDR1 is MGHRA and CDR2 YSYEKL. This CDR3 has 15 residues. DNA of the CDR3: TGCGCCAGCAGCCAAGATCTCGGGTATGGGGAGACCCAGTACTTC. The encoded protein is CASSQDLGYGETQYF.

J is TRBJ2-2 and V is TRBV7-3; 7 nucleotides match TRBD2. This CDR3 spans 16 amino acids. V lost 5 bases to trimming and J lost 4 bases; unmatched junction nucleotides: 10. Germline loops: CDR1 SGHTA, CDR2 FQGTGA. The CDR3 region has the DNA TGTGCCAGCAGCCCAAGCGGGGACCTCCTCACCGGGGAGCTGTTTTTT. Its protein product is CASSPSGDLLTGELFF. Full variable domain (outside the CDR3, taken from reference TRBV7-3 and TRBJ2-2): GAGVSQTPSNKVTEKGKYVELRCDPISGHTALYWYRQSLGQGPEFLIYFQGTGAADDSGLPNDRFFAVRPEGSVSTLKIQRTERGDSAVYLCASSPSGDLLTGELFFGEGSRLTVL.

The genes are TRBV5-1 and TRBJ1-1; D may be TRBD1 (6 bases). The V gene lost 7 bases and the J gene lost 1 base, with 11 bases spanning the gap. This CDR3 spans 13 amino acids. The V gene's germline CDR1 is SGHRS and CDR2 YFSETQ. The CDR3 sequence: CASSKQGNTEAFF. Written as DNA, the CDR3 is TGCGCCAGCTCCAAACAGGGGAACACTGAAGCTTTCTTT.

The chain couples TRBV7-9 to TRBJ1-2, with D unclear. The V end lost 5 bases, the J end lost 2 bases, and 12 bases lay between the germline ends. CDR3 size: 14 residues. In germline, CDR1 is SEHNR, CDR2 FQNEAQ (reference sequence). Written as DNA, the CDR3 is TGTGCCAGCAGCCCCTCAGGCGGGAACTATGGCTACACCTTC. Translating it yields CASSPSGGNYGYTF. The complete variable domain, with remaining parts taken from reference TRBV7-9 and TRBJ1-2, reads DTGVSQNPRHKITKRGQNVTFRCDPISEHNRLYWYRQTLGQGPEFLTYFQNEAQLEKSRLLSDRFSAERPKGSFSTLEIQRTEQGDSAMYLCASSPSGGNYGYTFGSGTRLTVV.

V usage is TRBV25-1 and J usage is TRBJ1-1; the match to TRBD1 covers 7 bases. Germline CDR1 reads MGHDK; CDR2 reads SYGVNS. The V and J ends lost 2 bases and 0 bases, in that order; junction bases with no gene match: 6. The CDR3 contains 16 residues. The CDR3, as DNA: TGTGCCAGCAGTGAACGGGACAGCCTTATGAACACTGAAGCTTTCTTT. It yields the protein CASSERDSLMNTEAFF. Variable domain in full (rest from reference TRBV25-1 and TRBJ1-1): EADIYQTPRYLVIGTGKKITLECSQTMGHDKMYWYQQDPGMELHLIHYSYGVNSTEKGDLSSESTVSRIRTEHFPLTLESARPSHTSQYLCASSERDSLMNTEAFFGQGTRLTVV.